Presented here are 3 T cell receptor beta chains from one specimen sequenced in a study of PD-1 blockade in mismatch repair-deficient tumors. Repertoires were generated with immunoSEQ multiplex PCR, while TCRdb's copy carries only in-frame clones and drops some. The sample has 80,000 to 130,000 clones; over 75% are singletons. Sequencing used peripheral blood, obtained roughly 35 weeks after starting pembrolizumab. The origin of the receptors is an adult with mismatch repair-deficient cancer.

This clone was picked up one time. The rearrangement links TRBV9 to TRBJ2-1; TRBD2 matches 9 bases. Germline V gives CDR1 SGDLS, CDR2 YYNGEE. CDR3 size: 15 residues. Losses at the gene ends were 2 bases for V and 5 bases for J; bases not matched to a gene: 5. The CDR3 coding sequence is TGTGCCAGCAGCGTCCGGACTAGCGCCGACAATGAGCAGTTCTTC. This sequence encodes CASSVRTSADNEQFF.

The chain uses TRBV5-6 and TRBJ2-3, with D possibly TRBD2 on 6 matching bases. Trimming stripped 3 bases from V and 2 bases from J, with 19 bases between. This CDR3 region has 17 residues. The germline gives CDR1 SGHDT, CDR2 YYEEEE. CDR3 DNA sequence: TGTGCCAGCAGCTGGCACCCTGGGGGAGGTATCACAGATACGCAGTATTTT. This translates into CASSWHPGGGITDTQYF.

This clone turned up a few times. The chain carries TRBV19 and TRBJ1-2; D not certain. Per the germline V gene, CDR1 is LNHDA and CDR2 is SQIVND (reference sequence). V was clipped by 4 bases and J by 10 bases, with 22 bases between them. The CDR3 consists of 15 residues. CDR3 residues: CASSTYGYGRLVYTF. The CDR3, as DNA: TGTGCCAGTAGTACCTATGGCTACGGGCGACTAGTCTACACCTTC.